This T cell receptor (beta chain) was documented in a study of blood T cell repertoires in COVID-19. At the level of the study: Collection of acute and convalescent COVID-19 samples took place in the United States, Italy and Spain. PBMCs, B-cell-depleted T cells, or T cells were the source of the cDNA or gDNA that made up the material.

This CDR3 comprises 15 residues. Trimming took off 2 bases at V and 7 bases at J, with 15 bases between the two ends. Per germline, CDR1 KGHSH and CDR2 LQKENI. Enrollees, roughly 18 to 89 years old, lived in about two dozen US areas. All recovered Cohort 3 donors got two negative PCRs, got clearance, or saw symptom resolution. Assay used: immunoSEQ multiplex PCR; TCRdb lists only in-frame clones, some missing. The table shows fewer than 200,000 clones, with approximately 82% occurring only once. The specimen was PBMCs or T cells enriched from blood (not recorded which). The receptor comes from a woman in her 50s who had recovered from COVID-19. The chain carries TRBV18 and TRBJ2-1, with a tentative D call TRBD2 (6 bases). Here the CDR3 DNA reads TGTGCCAGCTCACCAGGCGGGCAGGGAGGAAATGAGCAGTTCTTC. This encodes CASSPGGQGGNEQFF.